Listed here are 30 T cell receptor beta chains from one sample, sequenced in a study of T cell responses to AZD1222 COVID-19 vaccine. The method was immunoSEQ multiplex PCR; TCRdb's version includes in-frame clones alone and lacks a portion of them. The table shows approximately 80,000 clones, with around 90% occurring only once. The sample consisted of peripheral blood, taken on day 0 of AZD1222 vaccination. These receptors were collected from an adult in good health.

J is TRBJ1-5 and V is TRBV5-6, with a weak D call TRBD1 (5 bases). V was clipped by 1 base and J by 8 bases, with 19 bases between them. Germline V gives CDR1 SGHDT, CDR2 YYEEEE. The CDR3 totals 16 residues. For the CDR3, the DNA is TGTGCCAGCAGCTTGTGGGGGGAGGTAACATCAAAGCCCCAGCATTTT. Protein: CASSLWGEVTSKPQHF.

The gene calls are TRBV7-2 and TRBJ2-7, with 7 bases lining up with TRBD2. Germline-derived CDR1 and CDR2 are SGHTA and FQGNSA. The CDR3 loop spans 17 amino acids. The J segment lost 2 bases and the V segment lost 1 base, leaving 11 bases of the junction unmatched. CDR3 amino acids: CASSLGVSAGVPYEQYF. DNA for the CDR3: TGTGCCAGCAGCTTAGGGGTCTCTGCGGGAGTTCCCTACGAGCAGTACTTC.

This clone has a handful of counts. The CDR3 sequence is CASGRDAGAYEQYF. As DNA, the CDR3 is TGTGCCAGCGGTCGAGACGCAGGGGCCTACGAGCAGTACTTC. This rearrangement joins TRBV2 to TRBJ2-7, with D possibly TRBD1 on 6 matching bases. The length of the CDR3 is 14 residues. V was trimmed by 8 bases and J by 2 bases, leaving 16 bases between them. Germline-derived CDR1 and CDR2 are SNHLY and FYNNEI. The full variable domain, in which reference TRBV2 and TRBJ2-7 provide the parts outside the CDR3, is EPEVTQTPSHQVTQMGQEVILRCVPISNHLYFYWYRQILGQKVEFLVSFYNNEISEKSEIFDDQFSVERPDGSNFTLKIRSTKLEDSAMYFCASGRDAGAYEQYFGPGTRLTVT.

The rearrangement links TRBV13 to TRBJ1-1, with TRBD1 as a possible D gene (6 bases). The germline V gene encodes CDR1 PRHDT and CDR2 FYEKMQ (reference sequence). This CDR3 comprises 14 residues. V gave up 1 base and J gave up 5 bases, with 11 bases separating them. The CDR3 sequence: CASSLDRGRTEAFF. CDR3 in DNA: TGTGCCAGCAGCTTAGATAGGGGGAGGACTGAAGCTTTCTTT.

V is TRBV7-9 and J is TRBJ1-2, with D perhaps matching TRBD1 (5 bases). The germline V gene has CDR1 SEHNR and CDR2 FQNEAQ (reference sequence). Trimming stripped 1 base from V and 1 base from J, with 7 bases between. CDR3 length: 14 residues. CDR3 nucleotides: TGTGCCAGCAGCTTAGTGGGACTTAACTATGGCTACACCTTC. It translates to CASSLVGLNYGYTF.

This sequence joins TRBV9 and TRBJ1-1; D gene ambiguous. From germline, CDR1 is SGDLS and CDR2 YYNGEE. This CDR3 contains 14 residues. Trimming pared 0 bases from V and 1 base from J, leaving 7 bases between. The CDR3 sequence: CASSVDLRNTEAFF. The CDR3 region has the DNA TGTGCCAGCAGCGTAGACTTGAGGAACACTGAAGCTTTCTTT.

The gene calls are TRBV7-2 and TRBJ1-3; TRBD1 is a possible D gene (5 bases). The CDR3 spans 16 residues. The germline V gene has CDR1 SGHTA and CDR2 FQGNSA. Trimming removed 1 base from V and 2 bases from J, with 12 bases in between. The CDR3 is CASSLVMGDAGNTIYF. As DNA, the CDR3 is TGTGCCAGCAGCTTAGTTATGGGGGACGCTGGAAACACCATATATTTT.

In DNA, the CDR3 is TGTGCCAGCAGCTTAGTCAGCAGCAGCTACGAGCAGTACTTC. Amino acids: CASSLVSSSYEQYF. The gene calls are TRBV11-3 and TRBJ2-7; D remains unclear. Trimming stripped 1 base from V and 3 bases from J, with 10 bases between. Germline V gene sequence: CDR1 SGHNT, CDR2 YENEEA. The CDR3 consists of 14 residues. The complete variable domain, with remaining parts taken from reference TRBV11-3 and TRBJ2-7, reads EAGVVQSPRYKIIEKKQPVAFWCNPISGHNTLYWYLQNLGQGPELLIRYENEEAVDDSQLPKDRFSAERLKGVDSTLKIQPAELGDSAVYLCASSLVSSSYEQYFGPGTRLTVT.

The chain joins TRBV7-2 to TRBJ1-6, with a possible D match to TRBD1 (5 bases). Per the germline V gene, CDR1 is SGHTA and CDR2 is FQGNSA. The CDR3 spans 14 residues. V was clipped by 3 bases and J by 7 bases, with 10 bases between them. CDR3 sequence: CASSFGALNSPLHF. The CDR3 bases are TGTGCCAGCAGCTTCGGGGCTCTAAATTCACCCCTCCACTTT.

V is TRBV29-1 and J is TRBJ2-3, with 7 bases lining up with TRBD1. The V and J ends lost 4 bases and 4 bases, in that order; junction bases with no gene match: 5. Germline V gene sequence: CDR1 SQVTM, CDR2 ANQGSEA. The CDR3 runs to 13 residues. Here the CDR3 reads CSVAGQDPDTQYF. As DNA, the CDR3 is TGCAGCGTTGCCGGACAGGACCCAGATACGCAGTATTTT.

This clone turned up a few times. CDR3 region: CASSQLGLSYEQYF. CDR3 in DNA: TGTGCCAGCAGCCAACTTGGTCTCTCCTACGAGCAGTACTTC. The chain has TRBV4-2 and TRBJ2-7; unclear D gene. Germline CDR1 reads LGHNA; CDR2 reads YNFKEQ. The V and J ends lost 2 bases and 0 bases respectively, with 8 bases between them. This CDR3 has 14 amino acids.

The rearrangement joins TRBV11-2 to TRBJ2-7; D is unresolved. The CDR3 spans 12 residues. Germline values: CDR1 SGHAT, CDR2 FQNNGV. V dropped 5 bases and J dropped 6 bases, with 11 bases sitting between them. CDR3 bases: TGTGCCAGCAGCCCGAGCCCCCTCGAGCAGTACTTC. Translation: CASSPSPLEQYF.

The chain recombines TRBV6-5 with TRBJ1-2; no firm D call. Germline V lookup: CDR1 MNHEY, CDR2 SVGAGI. V gave up 6 bases and J gave up 4 bases, with 9 bases separating them. The CDR3 is 12 residues long. The CDR3 sequence is CASSSPSYGYTF. In DNA, the CDR3 is TGTGCCAGCAGCTCCCCCAGCTATGGCTACACCTTC.

This clone was counted between two and nine times. The CDR3 region has the DNA TGCGCCAGCACCGGGACAGGGGAGGGGACCGGGGAGCTGTTTTTT. Translation gives CASTGTGEGTGELFF. This chain uses TRBV10-2 with TRBJ2-2, with 10 nucleotides matching TRBD1. CDR3 length: 15 amino acids. From germline, CDR1 is WSHSY and CDR2 SAAADI. V shed 7 bases, J shed 5 bases, and the junction held 7 bases outside the gene matches.

This chain joins TRBV11-2 and TRBJ1-1; 7 nucleotides align to TRBD1. This CDR3 contains 12 residues. With 1 base clipped from V and 8 bases from J, the junction kept 1 base outside the gene matches. Germline V CDR1 and CDR2: SGHAT, FQNNGV. Here the CDR3 DNA reads TGTGCCAGCAGCTTAGGACAGGGAGAAGCTTTCTTT. Its translation is CASSLGQGEAFF.

The genes are TRBV7-8 and TRBJ2-7; no clear D. Germline loops: CDR1 SGHVS, CDR2 FQNEAQ. V shed 5 bases and J shed 0 bases, with 11 bases lying between them. This CDR3 comprises 14 residues. CDR3 amino acids: CASSKPGSSYEQYF. CDR3 nucleotide sequence: TGTGCCAGCAGCAAGCCGGGCAGCTCCTACGAGCAGTACTTC.

The V call is TRBV6-5, the J call TRBJ1-6; weak D call: TRBD1 (5 bases). CDR1 is MNHEY and CDR2 is SVGAGI in the germline V gene. CDR3 size: 16 residues. V gave up 0 bases and J gave up 10 bases, with 16 bases separating them. The CDR3 DNA is TGTGCCAGCAGTTACTCAGGGGAGCCAGCCGGGTCACCCCTCCACTTT. As protein: CASSYSGEPAGSPLHF.

This rearrangement joins TRBV2 to TRBJ2-2, with D tentatively TRBD2 (6 bases). This CDR3 is 12 amino acids long. Germline V gene sequence: CDR1 SNHLY, CDR2 FYNNEI. Deletions cut 7 bases from V and 6 bases from J, with 9 bases between. The CDR3 loop is CASTREAGELFF. Here the CDR3 DNA reads TGTGCCAGCACCAGGGAGGCCGGGGAGCTGTTTTTT. Supplemented by reference TRBV2 and TRBJ2-2, the full variable domain reads EPEVTQTPSHQVTQMGQEVILRCVPISNHLYFYWYRQILGQKVEFLVSFYNNEISEKSEIFDDQFSVERPDGSNFTLKIRSTKLEDSAMYFCASTREAGELFFGEGSRLTVL.

This chain connects TRBV28 to TRBJ2-7; possibly TRBD2 for D (5 bases). The CDR3 contains 15 residues. Germline assignment: CDR1 MDHEN and CDR2 SYDVKM. Trimming removed 5 bases at V and 1 base at J, with 15 bases between. This CDR3 reads CASSPFSRGSYEQYF. CDR3 in DNA: TGTGCCAGCAGTCCCTTTTCCCGGGGTTCCTACGAGCAGTACTTC.

This sequence joins TRBV4-1 and TRBJ2-3; 7 nucleotides match TRBD2. Germline trimming cut 3 bases from V and 6 bases from J; bases unmatched to any gene: 0. Germline CDR1 reads MGHRA; CDR2 reads YSYEKL. CDR3 length equals 12 residues. CDR3: CASSQGGDTQYF. The CDR3, as DNA: TGCGCCAGCAGCCAGGGGGGGGATACGCAGTATTTT.

This rearrangement joins TRBV7-6 to TRBJ1-2; 10 bases agree with TRBD1. This CDR3 has 14 amino acids. Germline CDR1 and CDR2: SGHVS and FNYEAQ. J lost 4 bases, V lost 4 bases, and 3 bases had no gene match. The CDR3 DNA reads as TGTGCCAGCAGCTACGGACAGGGGGGCTATGGCTACACCTTC. This translates into CASSYGQGGYGYTF.

The V and J genes are TRBV7-3 and TRBJ2-1, with D possibly TRBD2 on 5 matching bases. This CDR3 has 13 amino acids. From germline, CDR1 is SGHTA and CDR2 FQGTGA. Trimming stripped 5 bases from V and 7 bases from J, with 12 bases between. CDR3 DNA: TGTGCCAGCAGCCTAGGACTTTTAAATGAGCAGTTCTTC. Encoded protein: CASSLGLLNEQFF.

The gene calls are TRBV24-1 and TRBJ1-2; TRBD1 matches 7 bases. Losses at the gene ends were 6 bases for V and 2 bases for J; bases not matched to a gene: 5. Looked up from germline, CDR1 is KGHDR and CDR2 is SFDVKD. The CDR3 has 14 amino acids. CDR3 in amino acids: CATSRSQGNYGYTF. In DNA form, the CDR3 reads TGTGCCACCAGTCGCTCACAGGGGAACTATGGCTACACCTTC.

This chain joins TRBV7-9 and TRBJ2-5; TRBD1 is a possible D gene (6 bases). The CDR3 is 14 residues long. Germline V gives CDR1 SEHNR, CDR2 FQNEAQ (reference sequence). The V end was cut by 5 bases, the J end by 5 bases, with 15 bases between. DNA of the CDR3: TGTGCCAGCAGCGGCACAGGGTTTTTGGAGACCCAGTACTTC. It codes for CASSGTGFLETQYF. Full variable domain (outside the CDR3, taken from reference TRBV7-9 and TRBJ2-5): DTGVSQNPRHKITKRGQNVTFRCDPISEHNRLYWYRQTLGQGPEFLTYFQNEAQLEKSRLLSDRFSAERPKGSFSTLEIQRTEQGDSAMYLCASSGTGFLETQYFGPGTRLLVL.

This clone was found a few times. The V call is TRBV6-5, the J call TRBJ1-5; D gene unclear. From germline, CDR1 is MNHEY and CDR2 SVGAGI. The CDR3 covers 12 residues. Deletions cut 8 bases from V and 4 bases from J, with 9 bases between. The CDR3 DNA sequence: TGTGCCAGCGGTAGGGAAAATCAGCCCCAGCATTTT. It is translated as CASGRENQPQHF.

The V call is TRBV29-1, the J call TRBJ1-1; D is ambiguous. CDR1 is SQVTM and CDR2 is ANQGSEA in the germline V gene. Trimming removed 4 bases at V and 6 bases at J, with 12 bases between. This CDR3 spans 12 amino acids. The CDR3 spells CSVVGRVPEAFF. CDR3 nucleotide sequence: TGCAGCGTTGTAGGGAGGGTCCCTGAAGCTTTCTTT.

The chain employs TRBV2 and TRBJ2-3; tentatively, D is TRBD1 or TRBD2 (5 bases each). In germline, CDR1 is SNHLY, CDR2 FYNNEI. V lost 10 bases and J 4 bases, leaving 12 bases between the germline ends. The CDR3 runs to 12 residues. CDR3 DNA: TGTGCCACCCTGACGGGACCAGATACGCAGTATTTT. It encodes CATLTGPDTQYF.

This clone has a handful of counts. The CDR3 protein is CASSYGQFYNSPLHF. CDR3 nucleotide sequence: TGCGCCAGCAGCTATGGACAGTTTTATAATTCACCCCTCCACTTT. The V and J genes are TRBV5-1 and TRBJ1-6, with D possibly matching TRBD1 (6 bases). Between the trimmed V and J ends, which lost 3 bases and 4 bases, there was a span of 11 bases. There are 15 residues in the CDR3. Per the germline V gene, CDR1 is SGHRS and CDR2 is YFSETQ.

This clone was recorded a few times. The chain is built from TRBV5-5 and TRBJ2-1; D is undetermined. Trimming cost V 0 bases and J 14 bases, with 15 bases left between them. This CDR3 spans 13 amino acids. CDR1 SGHKS and CDR2 YYEKEE come from the germline V gene (reference sequence). CDR3: CASSLALGLAKFF. The CDR3 bases are TGTGCCAGCAGCTTGGCCTTGGGATTGGCCAAGTTCTTC.

The chain employs TRBV18 and TRBJ2-5; 10 bases align to TRBD2. There are 15 residues in the CDR3. The germline CDR1 and CDR2 sequences are KGHSH and LQKENI. With V trimmed by 3 bases and J by 1 base, 2 bases remained unmatched. CDR3: CASSPGLAAQETQYF. The CDR3 bases are TGTGCCAGCTCACCCGGACTAGCGGCCCAAGAGACCCAGTACTTC.